This T cell receptor (beta chain) came from a study of Ad26.COV2.S vaccination and SARS-CoV-2 variants. Study summary: The vaccine Ad26.COV2.S was put into the muscle once, or twice with 56 days between.

Assay: immunoSEQ multiplex PCR; the TCRdb copy retains only in-frame clones and omits some. The sample contains about 320,000 clones, 85% to 90% of which appear only once. Treatment indicated: approximately 18 received Ad26.COV2.S at low or high dose, single or two shots; about 5 received placebo; per-sample allocation not given. After the first vaccine or placebo injection, samples were drawn on day 63. Trimming shortened V by 10 bases and J by 3 bases, and 18 bases separated the two germline ends. CDR1 is MNHNS, CDR2 SASEGT, per germline. The CDR3 spans 15 residues. Study findings and constraints: There was a possibility that the TCR breadth and depth analyses underestimated total T cell responses. Participants in the vaccine arm had higher spike-specific TCR breadth; placebo recipients had lower.

Remarks on this clone: Antigen unknown.

Source: peripheral blood, taken in a trial of Ad26.COV2.S vaccine versus placebo. The sequence was collected from a person aged 18 to 65 who received the Ad26.COV2.S COVID-19 vaccine or a placebo. The chain links TRBV6-1 to TRBJ2-2; D is undetermined. The CDR3 sequence: CAITPVLEYTGELFF. The CDR3 DNA reads as TGTGCCATAACCCCGGTCCTAGAATACACCGGGGAGCTGTTTTTT.